This entry features one T cell receptor (beta chain) sequence. What it recognizes is unknown. The data were obtained in a study of chemoradiotherapy in HPV16-positive cancers. Broader study findings: Candidate HPV-specific clones and E7-related TCR motifs grew in tumor during treatment. Only a couple of HPV16-positive patients supplied the functional HPV-specificity definition.

Trimming pared 3 bases from V and 0 bases from J, leaving 9 bases between. Germline assignment: CDR1 SGHNT and CDR2 YYREEE (reference sequence). The CDR3 has 15 amino acids. This table comes from immunoSEQ multiplex PCR, and its TCRdb copy is limited to in-frame clones, with some not included. This table has 15,000 to 20,000 clones, 65% to 80% appearing once. Over chemoradiotherapy, repertoires were sampled more than once. The chain recombines TRBV5-4 with TRBJ2-2; D gene unclear. The source was tumor tissue, collected from a patient who underwent chemoradiotherapy. The TCR originated in a human donor with HPV-associated anogenital cancer. CDR3: CASSSETANTGELFF. CDR3 coding DNA: TGTGCCAGCAGCTCGGAAACGGCGAACACCGGGGAGCTGTTTTTT.